Following are 11 T cell receptor beta chains from one sample sequenced in a study of OX40 agonist ivuxolimab in advanced cancers. Measured with immunoSEQ multiplex PCR; TCRdb has only the in-frame clones, and not every one. The table records approximately 59,000 clones, over 75% of them present only once. Sequencing used CD4+ or CD8+ T cells sorted from blood, obtained in a trial of the OX40 agonist ivuxolimab. All receptors derive from an adult with an advanced solid tumor such as melanoma, head and neck, liver or kidney cancer.

The chain employs TRBV7-2 and TRBJ1-4; the D gene is possibly TRBD1 (5 bases). V lost 5 bases and J lost 8, with 12 bases in between. The CDR3 totals 13 residues. Germline V gives CDR1 SGHTA, CDR2 FQGNSA. As DNA, the CDR3 is TGTGCCAGCAGCCAGGGATTTGGGGAAAAACTGTTTTTT. It encodes CASSQGFGEKLFF. Filled out from reference TRBV7-2 and TRBJ1-4, the complete variable domain reads GAGVSQSPSNKVTEKGKDVELRCDPISGHTALYWYRQSLGQGLEFLIYFQGNSAPDKSGLPSDRFSAERTGGSVSTLTIQRTQQEDSAVYLCASSQGFGEKLFFGSGTQLSVL.

The table lists this clone with a count of one. This chain uses TRBV14 with TRBJ2-1; D gene unclear. This CDR3 is 14 amino acids long. V lost 2 bases and J 0 bases, leaving 5 bases between the germline ends. Germline loops: CDR1 SGHDN, CDR2 FVKESK. This chain's CDR3 is CASSQQSSYNEQFF. The CDR3 DNA follows: TGTGCCAGCAGCCAACAGAGCTCCTACAATGAGCAGTTCTTC.

There are a few counts of this clone. The genes are TRBV28 and TRBJ1-1, with 8 positions matching TRBD1. Germline V lookup: CDR1 MDHEN, CDR2 SYDVKM. V shed 8 bases, J shed 3 bases, and the junction held 11 bases outside the gene matches. This CDR3 has 15 residues. CDR3 in DNA: TGTGCCAGCGGTAGTACAGGGGGAGGCGACACTGAAGCTTTCTTT. Protein: CASGSTGGGDTEAFF.

The CDR3: CASSSSIGEQYF. The CDR3 DNA follows: TGCGCCAGCAGCTCCTCTATTGGCGAGCAGTACTTC. The chain joins TRBV5-1 to TRBJ2-7, with unresolved D. The V end lost 3 bases, the J end lost 6 bases, and 10 bases lay between the germline ends. Germline V gene sequence: CDR1 SGHRS, CDR2 YFSETQ. This CDR3 has 12 amino acids.

This rearrangement joins TRBV2 to TRBJ2-5; D is perhaps TRBD1 (6 bases). The V gene's germline CDR1 is SNHLY and CDR2 FYNNEI. Trimming cost V 10 bases and J 1 base, with 13 bases left between them. The CDR3 sequence is 13 residues long. In DNA, the CDR3 is TGTGCCAACCGTAGGACAGTCCAAGAGACCCAGTACTTC. It translates to CANRRTVQETQYF.

The chain has TRBV11-2 and TRBJ1-3; D remains ambiguous. This CDR3 contains 14 residues. V was pared by 7 bases and J by 2 bases, with 12 bases between. Germline CDR1 reads SGHAT; CDR2 reads FQNNGV. CDR3 protein: CASTSNGAGNTIYF. In DNA, the CDR3 is TGTGCCAGCACGTCAAATGGGGCTGGAAACACCATATATTTT. The entire variable domain, with the rest obtained from reference TRBV11-2 and TRBJ1-3, is as follows: EAGVAQSPRYKIIEKRQSVAFWCNPISGHATLYWYQQILGQGPKLLIQFQNNGVVDDSQLPKDRFSAERLKGVDSTLKIQPAKLEDSAVYLCASTSNGAGNTIYFGEGSWLTVV.

The table lists this clone with a count of one. The CDR3 spells CASSVVRDGEQFF. In nucleotides, the CDR3 is TGTGCCAGCAGTGTAGTGCGGGACGGTGAGCAGTTCTTC. The J gene is TRBJ2-1, the V gene TRBV2, with D possibly matching TRBD2 (6 bases). The V end was cut by 4 bases, the J end by 9 bases, with 13 bases between. CDR1 and CDR2 (germline): SNHLY, FYNNEI. The CDR3 spans 13 residues.

There are a few counts of this clone. V is TRBV5-6 and J is TRBJ1-1, with D unresolved. Germline CDR1 is SGHDT and CDR2 is YYEEEE. This CDR3 region has 14 residues. Trimming took 5 bases from V and 4 from J, leaving 15 bases between them. The CDR3 DNA follows: TGTGCCAGCAGTTTGATGGGCTACGGCACTGAAGCTTTCTTT. It yields the protein CASSLMGYGTEAFF.

The chain couples TRBV4-1 to TRBJ1-5, with D possibly being TRBD1 (6 bases). CDR1 is MGHRA and CDR2 is YSYEKL in the germline V gene. CDR3 size: 17 residues. V lost 0 bases and J 1 base, leaving 13 bases between the germline ends. Here the CDR3 reads CASSQEVGGVSNQPQHF. The CDR3, as DNA: TGCGCCAGCAGCCAAGAAGTGGGGGGCGTGAGCAATCAGCCCCAGCATTTT.

This chain uses TRBV18 with TRBJ1-1; 10 nucleotides match TRBD1. V was clipped by 7 bases and J by 3 bases; unmatched bases: 5. The CDR3 is 14 amino acids. CDR1 is KGHSH and CDR2 is LQKENI in the germline V gene. CDR3 residues: CASLRGTGDTEAFF. CDR3 DNA sequence: TGTGCCAGCTTAAGGGGGACAGGGGACACTGAAGCTTTCTTT.

This clone was seen a single time. The rearrangement uses TRBV10-2 and TRBJ1-1, with TRBD1 matching over 8 bases. The germline V gene encodes CDR1 WSHSY and CDR2 SAAADI. V gave up 2 bases and J gave up 8 bases; unmatched junction bases: 10. The CDR3 extends over 15 amino acids. The CDR3, as DNA: TGCGCCAGCAGTGAGAGGCCAGGGGGCGGTTCGGAAGCTTTCTTT. Amino acid sequence: CASSERPGGGSEAFF.